This TCR beta chain emerged from a study of T-cell memory formation after mild COVID-19. Germline CDR1 is MNHEY and CDR2 is SVGAGI. The CDR3 length is 13 residues. V shed 5 bases and J 4 bases; nucleotides not matched to a gene: 4. TCRdb independently ran MiXCR on the 5' RACE reads; one entry per CDR3 protein. The profile shows 560,000 or so distinct CDR3 sequences, roughly 17% of them singletons. Ten or more counts support this clonotype. This receptor was obtained from an adult woman who had mild COVID-19 (a few samples of this study predate the infection). Cell type and time point are not known. Sequenced sample: PBMCs or a T cell subset sorted from them (not recorded which). The chain has TRBV6-5 and TRBJ1-1; 7 nucleotides line up with TRBD1. As DNA, the CDR3 is TGTGCCAGCAGTACAGGGGTGGGCACTGAAGCTTTCTTT. This gives the protein CASSTGVGTEAFF.